These T cell receptor beta chains were read from a single sample in a study of T cells in Graves' hyperthyroidism and ophthalmopathy. MiXCR was run by TCRdb on the multiplex PCR reads, yielding one entry per CDR3 protein. Among about 700,000 distinct CDR3 sequences listed, around 13% were seen once. Sequenced sample: blood. These receptors were taken from a young woman with Graves' hyperthyroidism. Both conserved end residues are part of each CDR3. Fields, in order: J gene, V gene, D gene, clone size, CDR3 DNA, CDR3 protein. A D gene is named only where the DNA matches it firmly. Some rows mark clone size as missing; the rest say once, few, many or name a class of expanded clone.

>TRBJ1-1|TRBV20-1|TRBD1|many
TGCAGTGCTGACAGGGGGCTTTTATTGAACACTGAAGCTTTCTTT
CSADRGLLLNTEAFF
>TRBJ1-4|TRBV28|.|few
TGTGCCAGCACCCCCCAGGGGCTCGGTGAAAAACTGTTTTTT
CASTPQGLGEKLFF
>TRBJ2-5|TRBV4-1|.|.
TGCGCCAGCAGCCAACCAGACAATCGGGCCCAGTACTTC
CASSQPDNRAQYF
>TRBJ2-3|TRBV7-9|TRBD1|many
TGTGCCAGCAGCCCTCAGACAGGGGCAGATACGCAGTATTTT
CASSPQTGADTQYF
>TRBJ2-1|TRBV5-5|TRBD2|many
TGTGCCAGCAGCTTGGTCCCCGGGACTAGCGGGGGAGCCACGAATGAGCAGTTCTTC
CASSLVPGTSGGATNEQFF
>TRBJ2-7|TRBV6-1|.|few
TGTGCCAGCAGTCTAGGGACTTTAACCTACGAGCAGTACTTC
CASSLGTLTYEQYF
>TRBJ2-3|TRBV28|.|once
TGTGCCAGCAGTACAGGGTGGAGAACAGATACGCAGTATTTT
CASSTGWRTDTQYF
>TRBJ2-1|TRBV9|.|few
TGTGCCAGCAGCCATCCTCCCCGTGGGGCGGGAAGGTCCTACAATGAGCAGTTCTTC
CASSHPPRGAGRSYNEQFF
>TRBJ2-7|TRBV7-2|.|few
TGTGCCAGCAGCCATAGACTAGGGGGCTCCTACGAGCAGTACTTC
CASSHRLGGSYEQYF
>TRBJ1-6|TRBV6-5|.|.
TGTGCCAGCAGTTACCTGGACCAGCCAGGGGCCCCCCTCCACTTT
CASSYLDQPGAPLHF
>TRBJ1-1|TRBV30|.|many
TGTGCCTGGAGTACTCAGGGGTACACTGAAGCTTTCTTT
CAWSTQGYTEAFF
>TRBJ2-1|TRBV12-3/TRBV12-4|TRBD1|.
TGTGCCAGCAGTCAAGGACAGGGGCCATTGGGGAATGAGCAGTTCTTC
CASSQGQGPLGNEQFF